A single sample gave rise to the 29 T cell receptor beta chains below, sequenced in a study of T cells in Graves' hyperthyroidism and ophthalmopathy. The TCR beta CDR3 regions underwent amplification using RNA transcripts as the source. When the TCR CDR3 underwent first-round RT-PCR, the HTBI primer set was used. TCRdb reprocessed the multiplex PCR reads with MiXCR, giving one entry per CDR3 protein. This sample has 360,000 or so distinct CDR3 sequences, with approximately 18% found just once. The sample taken for sequencing was blood. These TCRs come from a woman in her thirties or forties with Graves' ophthalmopathy.

This clonotype was recorded many times. This chain connects TRBV20-1 to TRBJ1-1; D call uncertain. The V and J ends lost 3 bases and 2 bases respectively, with 13 bases between them. Germline values: CDR1 DFQATT, CDR2 SNEGSKA (reference sequence). CDR3 length: 14 residues. CDR3 residues: CSARARTYNTEAFF. The DNA for the CDR3 is TGCAGTGCTAGGGCCCGCACCTATAACACTGAAGCTTTCTTT.

This clonotype was detected ten times or more. The chain is built from TRBV6-2 or TRBV6-3 and TRBJ2-2; tentatively, D is TRBD2 (5 bases). The CDR3 is 14 amino acids. Germline CDR1 and CDR2: MNHEY and SVGEGT. V lost 2 bases and J 7 bases, leaving 11 bases between the germline ends. The chain's CDR3 is CASSYNRDIGELFF. CDR3 DNA: TGTGCCAGCAGTTACAACCGGGATATCGGGGAGCTGTTTTTT.

This clonotype appeared a few times. The rearrangement joins TRBV7-9 to TRBJ1-2, with D tentatively TRBD1 (5 bases). The CDR3 length is 14 residues. Germline assignment: CDR1 SEHNR and CDR2 FQNEAQ (reference sequence). The V end lost 6 bases, the J end lost 0 bases, and 11 bases lay between the germline ends. DNA of the CDR3: TGTGCCAGCAGAACCCAGGGCTCTAACTATGGCTACACCTTC. Translating it yields CASRTQGSNYGYTF. Full variable domain (remainder filled in from reference TRBV7-9 and TRBJ1-2): DTGVSQNPRHKITKRGQNVTFRCDPISEHNRLYWYRQTLGQGPEFLTYFQNEAQLEKSRLLSDRFSAERPKGSFSTLEIQRTEQGDSAMYLCASRTQGSNYGYTFGSGTRLTVV.

This clonotype was counted at least ten times. This sequence joins TRBV12-3 or TRBV12-4 and TRBJ1-2; weak D call: TRBD1 (5 bases). This CDR3 contains 15 residues. Trimming left V 7 bases short and J 7 bases short, with 22 bases between. The chain's CDR3 is CASNGGRRALVGYTF. CDR3 sequence (DNA): TGTGCCAGCAATGGGGGACGGAGGGCATTGGTTGGCTACACCTTC.

This clonotype has a count of ten or more. The rearrangement joins TRBV6-2 or TRBV6-3 to TRBJ2-2; 12 bases map to TRBD2. From germline, CDR1 is MNHEY and CDR2 SVGEGT. The V and J ends lost 4 bases and 4 bases, in that order; junction bases with no gene match: 4. The CDR3 runs 16 residues. CDR3 sequence (DNA): TGTGCCAGCAGTTGGACTAGCGGGAAGCTCACCGGGGAGCTGTTTTTT. It codes for CASSWTSGKLTGELFF.

Many counts were recorded for this clonotype. The rearrangement links TRBV11-2 to TRBJ2-2, with 10 positions matching TRBD2. The CDR3 is 16 residues long. V was clipped by 0 bases and J by 8 bases; unmatched bases: 6. Germline V gene data show CDR1 as SGHAT and CDR2 as FQNNGV. The CDR3 loop is CASSLELAGDLGELFF. The CDR3 region has the DNA TGTGCCAGCAGCTTAGAGCTAGCGGGAGATTTAGGGGAGCTGTTTTTT. The whole variable domain, filled in from reference TRBV11-2 and TRBJ2-2, reads EAGVAQSPRYKIIEKRQSVAFWCNPISGHATLYWYQQILGQGPKLLIQFQNNGVVDDSQLPKDRFSAERLKGVDSTLKIQPAKLEDSAVYLCASSLELAGDLGELFFGEGSRLTVL.

This clonotype appeared a few times. The rearrangement links TRBV6-5 to TRBJ2-7; a weak D match, TRBD2 (6 bases). This CDR3 is built from 15 residues. The germline gives CDR1 MNHEY, CDR2 SVGAGI. Trimming left V 6 bases short and J 2 bases short, with 17 bases between. The CDR3 sequence is CASSPSGGRTYEQYF. CDR3 DNA: TGTGCCAGCAGCCCTAGTGGAGGGCGAACCTACGAGCAGTACTTC.

This clonotype was seen at least ten times. The chain has TRBV30 and TRBJ1-1; weak D call: TRBD1 (6 bases). Trimming left V 2 bases short and J 4 bases short, with 17 bases between. The CDR3 has 15 amino acids. The V gene's germline CDR1 is GTSNPN and CDR2 SVGIG (reference sequence). The CDR3 loop reads CAWSSIGGRGTEAFF. Here the CDR3 DNA reads TGTGCCTGGAGTTCGATAGGGGGTCGCGGCACTGAAGCTTTCTTT.

Comment on this clonotype: It is likely a read error, because the conserved phenylalanine at the end of the CDR3 is missing. CDR3 protein: CASSFVISFDSSYEQYI. CDR3 nucleotide sequence: TGCGCCAGCAGTTTTGTTATTAGTTTTGACAGCTCCTACGAGCAGTACATC. V and J are TRBV28 and TRBJ2-7; D might be TRBD1 (5 bases). Looked up from germline, CDR1 is MDHEN and CDR2 is SYDVKM. The CDR3 spans 17 residues.

This clonotype was counted many times. V usage is TRBV6-2 or TRBV6-3 and J usage is TRBJ1-2; D gene uncertain. V lost 1 base and J lost 6, with 12 bases in between. The CDR3 has 14 amino acids. Germline lookup yields CDR1 MNHEY and CDR2 SVGEGT. CDR3 DNA sequence: TGTGCCAGCAGTTACTACACCTACTATGATGGCTACACCTTC. This gives the protein CASSYYTYYDGYTF.

The table lists this clonotype with many counts. This chain connects TRBV19 to TRBJ1-2, with TRBD1 identical over 9 bases. V trimming: 7 bases; J trimming: 6 bases; junction bases outside the gene matches: 12. The CDR3 is made up of 15 amino acids. From germline, CDR1 is LNHDA and CDR2 SQIVND (reference sequence). The CDR3 region has the DNA TGTGCCAGTACCAACTCCGGGACAGGGATTCATGGCTACACCTTC. Protein: CASTNSGTGIHGYTF.

This clonotype was found a few times. The V and J genes are TRBV4-1 and TRBJ1-2, with D perhaps TRBD1 (6 bases). The germline V gene has CDR1 MGHRA and CDR2 YSYEKL. This CDR3 spans 13 amino acids. V shed 2 bases and J shed 8 bases, with 12 bases lying between them. CDR3 nucleotide sequence: TGCGCCAGCAGCCAAACAGGGTTCTTGGGCTACACCTTC. As protein: CASSQTGFLGYTF.

This clonotype was detected ten times or more. Here the CDR3 reads CASSPSSYEQYF. The CDR3 region has the DNA TGTGCCAGCAGCCCGAGCTCCTACGAGCAGTACTTC. V is TRBV28 and J is TRBJ2-7; the D is unclear. Per germline, CDR1 MDHEN and CDR2 SYDVKM. The CDR3 extends over 12 amino acids. The V end was cut by 6 bases, the J end by 0 bases, with 6 bases between.

The rearrangement uses TRBV6-1 and TRBJ2-5; the D gene is possibly TRBD2 (5 bases). The length of the CDR3 is 14 residues. In germline, CDR1 is MNHNS, CDR2 SASEGT. The V end lost 7 bases, the J end lost 0 bases, and 12 bases lay between the germline ends. The CDR3 is CASKVGGYQETQYF. CDR3 nucleotides: TGTGCCAGCAAAGTAGGAGGCTACCAAGAGACCCAGTACTTC.

This clonotype was recorded many times. The V gene is TRBV19, the J gene TRBJ2-4; D may be TRBD2 (5 bases). CDR3 length equals 14 residues. Germline CDR1 is LNHDA and CDR2 is SQIVND (reference sequence). V shed 3 bases and J shed 9 bases, with 15 bases lying between them. CDR3 sequence (DNA): TGTGCCAGTAGTATGAGGGCGGCCAGGAGCATTCAGTACTTC. It is translated as CASSMRAARSIQYF.

This clonotype was seen at least ten times. V is TRBV27 and J is TRBJ2-5; D possibly matches TRBD1 or TRBD2 (6 bases each). Deletions cut 6 bases from V and 2 bases from J, with 22 bases between. CDR3 size: 17 residues. Per germline, CDR1 MNHEY and CDR2 SMNVEV (reference sequence). CDR3 bases: TGTGCCAGCAGCACAATTGGCTCAACAGGGAGGCAAGAGACCCAGTACTTC. This translates into CASSTIGSTGRQETQYF.

This clonotype was detected ten times or more. Germline is not matched at one junction end, which may reflect a read error. The chain couples TRBV5-1 to TRBJ1-2; D not resolved. This CDR3 has 13 amino acids. Germline CDR1 is SGHRS and CDR2 is YFSETQ. The CDR3 DNA reads as TGTGCCAGCAGTTTAGAGGGCAACTATGGCTACACCTTC. This translates into CASSLEGNYGYTF. The full variable domain, with the rest looked up from reference TRBV5-1 and TRBJ1-2, is KAGVTQTPRYLIKTRGQQVTLSCSPISGHRSVSWYQQTPGQGLQFLFEYFSETQRNKGNFPGRFSGRQFSNSRSEMNVSTLELGDSALYLCASSLEGNYGYTFGSGTRLTVV.

This clonotype was seen at least ten times. The chain uses TRBV5-1 and TRBJ1-2; 7 bases are a match to TRBD1. CDR3 length: 15 residues. Per germline, CDR1 SGHRS and CDR2 YFSETQ. The ends lost 4 bases at V and 6 bases at J; junction bases unmatched: 12. DNA of the CDR3: TGCGCCAGCAGCCCAACTGGCACAGGGGTGGATGGCTACACCTTC. Translating gives CASSPTGTGVDGYTF. The entire variable domain, with the rest obtained from reference TRBV5-1 and TRBJ1-2, is as follows: KAGVTQTPRYLIKTRGQQVTLSCSPISGHRSVSWYQQTPGQGLQFLFEYFSETQRNKGNFPGRFSGRQFSNSRSEMNVSTLELGDSALYLCASSPTGTGVDGYTFGSGTRLTVV.

This clonotype was seen at least ten times. The V call is TRBV6-5, the J call TRBJ1-1; no clear D gene. V was clipped by 4 bases and J by 0 bases, with 9 bases between them. The CDR3 spans 14 residues. Looked up from germline, CDR1 is MNHEY and CDR2 is SVGAGI. As DNA, the CDR3 is TGTGCCAGCAGTTTATTGCAGTTGAACACTGAAGCTTTCTTT. Translated, it gives CASSLLQLNTEAFF.

This clonotype came up many times. V usage is TRBV2 and J usage is TRBJ1-1, with a weak D call TRBD1 (6 bases). The germline gives CDR1 SNHLY, CDR2 FYNNEI. With 5 bases removed from V and 5 bases from J, the gap between germline ends came to 18 bases. The CDR3 loop spans 15 amino acids. The CDR3 loop is CASSYTRGFETEAFF. The CDR3 nucleotides are TGTGCCAGCAGTTATACCAGGGGATTCGAAACTGAAGCTTTCTTT.

This sequence joins TRBV28 and TRBJ2-7; 8 nucleotides match TRBD1. The V segment lost 6 bases and the J segment 2 bases; nucleotides outside the gene matches: 21. CDR1 MDHEN and CDR2 SYDVKM come from the germline V gene. The CDR3 spans 19 residues. The CDR3 spells CASSFSGSGTGQGPYEQYF. The CDR3 coding sequence is TGTGCCAGCAGCTTTTCGGGGTCTGGGACAGGACAGGGTCCCTACGAGCAGTACTTC.

In this sample, this clonotype turned up many times. The rearrangement uses TRBV6-1 and TRBJ1-2; tentative D call: TRBD1 (6 bases). Germline CDR1 is MNHNS and CDR2 is SASEGT. The CDR3 has 14 amino acids. The germline V and J ends were trimmed by 6 bases and 9 bases, with 20 bases remaining between them. The CDR3 loop is CASRPGDRPGSYTF. As DNA, the CDR3 is TGTGCCAGCAGACCGGGAGACAGGCCGGGAAGCTACACCTTC.

The CDR3 DNA reads TGCAGCGTAGGGACTAGCGGGAGGGCCGCAGAGACCCAGTACTTC. Protein sequence: CSVGTSGRAAETQYF. The chain combines TRBV29-1 with TRBJ2-5, with 16 bases aligning to TRBD2. Germline V gene lookup returns CDR1 SQVTM and CDR2 ANQGSEA. J lost 4 bases, V lost 6 bases, and 5 bases had no gene match. This CDR3 region has 15 residues. Variable domain in full (rest from reference TRBV29-1 and TRBJ2-5): SAVISQKPSRDICQRGTSLTIQCQVDSQVTMMFWYRQQPGQSLTLIATANQGSEATYESGFVIDKFPISRPNLTFSTLTVSNMSPEDSSIYLCSVGTSGRAAETQYFGPGTRLLVL.

This clonotype was observed at least ten times. The gene calls are TRBV12-3 or TRBV12-4 and TRBJ2-7, with D perhaps matching TRBD2 (5 bases). This CDR3 has 14 amino acids. The V and J ends lost 2 bases and 9 bases respectively, with 17 bases between them. The CDR3 reads CASSLSRRVSGQYF. CDR3 DNA sequence: TGTGCCAGCAGTTTATCCAGGCGGGTATCGGGGCAGTACTTC.

This clonotype showed up just a few times. The V and J genes are TRBV19 and TRBJ1-2; no clear D gene. CDR3 size: 14 residues. Looked up from germline, CDR1 is LNHDA and CDR2 is SQIVND (reference sequence). The ends were cut back, 4 bases at V and 4 bases at J, with 13 bases in the middle. In DNA, the CDR3 is TGTGCCAGTAGTAGAGATACAGACTTCTATGGCTACACCTTC. Translated: CASSRDTDFYGYTF.

To note about this clonotype: The junction departs from the called germline gene at one end, perhaps through a read error. The rearrangement links TRBV6-1 to TRBJ2-7; D possibly matches TRBD1 or TRBD2 (7 bases each). Germline V CDR1 and CDR2: MNHNS, SASEGT. This CDR3 is built from 12 residues. CDR3 region: CASNEAGGGQSF. The CDR3 nucleotides read TGTGCCAGCAATGAGGCAGGGGGGGGGCAGTCCTTC.

This clonotype was counted at least ten times. The rearrangement links TRBV2 to TRBJ2-5, with D tentatively TRBD2 (5 bases). Germline V CDR1 and CDR2: SNHLY, FYNNEI. The CDR3 is 12 residues long. The V end was cut by 10 bases, the J end by 0 bases, with 9 bases between. The CDR3 protein is CAMSGNQETQYF. The DNA of the CDR3 is TGTGCCATGAGCGGAAACCAAGAGACCCAGTACTTC.

This clonotype was recorded many times. The V gene is TRBV28, the J gene TRBJ1-6; D gene unclear. The V end was cut by 2 bases, the J end by 6 bases, with 5 bases between. Germline CDR1 and CDR2: MDHEN and SYDVKM. This CDR3 has 13 residues. CDR3 sequence (DNA): TGTGCCAGCAGTTTAACTTTTAATTCACCCCTCCACTTT. This sequence encodes CASSLTFNSPLHF.

Details on this clonotype: Given a much more abundant clone one base away, this may be a read error. The V gene is TRBV12-3 or TRBV12-4, the J gene TRBJ2-7; 9 bases line up with TRBD1. The CDR3 sequence is 15 residues long. The CDR3 loop reads CASSNAGQGSGEQSF. In DNA form, the CDR3 reads TGTGCCAGCAGCAATGCGGGACAGGGCTCTGGGGAGCAGTCCTTC.